This T cell receptor (beta chain) originates from a study of STAT3 mutations in large granular lymphocyte leukemia. As for the study in general: Over half of T-LGLL patients had one or more immunosuppressive regimens.

TCRdb's copy holds only in-frame clones and misses some; the assay was immunoSEQ multiplex PCR. Among fewer than 11,000 clones listed, 45% to 65% were seen once. Findings of the study overall: In T-cell large granular lymphocyte leukemia, about half of patients showed multiple immunodominant subclonotypes. After therapy, about 35% of the 18 patients switched clonotypes, all new clones STAT3 wild type. In several patients, dominant TCR clone burden exceeded STAT3 mutant burden.

The CDR3 is 13 amino acids. The germline V and J ends were trimmed by 6 bases and 7 bases, with 10 bases remaining between them. In germline, CDR1 is SGHTA, CDR2 FQGNSA. On this clone: Its specificity is not known.

The chain employs TRBV7-2 and TRBJ1-6; perhaps TRBD1 as D (5 bases). Sample: peripheral blood mononuclear cells. This sequence was found in a boy between 10 and 17 years old with T-cell large granular lymphocyte leukemia. Some clones in this sample may be carry-over from other donors' samples. CDR3 sequence reads: CASRIPGNSPLHF. CDR3 DNA: TGTGCCAGCAGAATCCCAGGGAATTCACCCCTCCACTTT.